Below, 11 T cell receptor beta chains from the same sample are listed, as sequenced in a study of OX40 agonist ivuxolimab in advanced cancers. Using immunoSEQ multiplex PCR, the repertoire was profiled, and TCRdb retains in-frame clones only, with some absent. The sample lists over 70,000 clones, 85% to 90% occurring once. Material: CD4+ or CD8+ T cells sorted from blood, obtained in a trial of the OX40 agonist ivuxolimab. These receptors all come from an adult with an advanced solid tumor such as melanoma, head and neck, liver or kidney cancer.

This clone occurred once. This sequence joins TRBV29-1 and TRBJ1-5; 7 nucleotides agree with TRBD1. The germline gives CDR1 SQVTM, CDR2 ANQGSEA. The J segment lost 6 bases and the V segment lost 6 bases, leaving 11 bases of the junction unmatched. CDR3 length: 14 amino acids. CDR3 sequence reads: CSVVTGVRGQPQHF. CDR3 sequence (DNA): TGCAGCGTGGTTACAGGGGTTCGTGGTCAGCCCCAGCATTTT.

This CDR3 reads CASSQALQGWDEQYF. The CDR3 DNA sequence: TGCGCCAGCAGCCAAGCTCTGCAGGGGTGGGACGAGCAGTACTTC. The chain combines TRBV4-1 with TRBJ2-7, with a weak D call TRBD1 (6 bases). Germline CDR1 is MGHRA and CDR2 is YSYEKL. The length of the CDR3 is 15 residues. V was cut by 1 base and J by 5 bases, with 15 bases left in between.

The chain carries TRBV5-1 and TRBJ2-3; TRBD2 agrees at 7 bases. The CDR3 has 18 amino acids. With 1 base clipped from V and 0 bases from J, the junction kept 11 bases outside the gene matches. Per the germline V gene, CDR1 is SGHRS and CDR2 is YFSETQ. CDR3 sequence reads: CASSLSASGAPSTDTQYF. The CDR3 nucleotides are TGCGCCAGCAGCTTGTCGGCTAGCGGTGCCCCTAGCACAGATACGCAGTATTTT.

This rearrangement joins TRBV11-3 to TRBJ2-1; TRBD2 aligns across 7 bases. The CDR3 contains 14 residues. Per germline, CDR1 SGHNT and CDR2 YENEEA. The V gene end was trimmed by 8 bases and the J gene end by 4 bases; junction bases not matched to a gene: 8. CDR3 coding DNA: TGTGCCAGCGGCGTGGGGGGGGGATACAATGAGCAGTTCTTC. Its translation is CASGVGGGYNEQFF.

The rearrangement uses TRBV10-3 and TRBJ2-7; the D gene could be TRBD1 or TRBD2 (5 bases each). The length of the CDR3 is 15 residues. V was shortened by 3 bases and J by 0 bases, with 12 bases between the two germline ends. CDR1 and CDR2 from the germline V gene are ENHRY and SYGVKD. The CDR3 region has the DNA TGTGCCATCAGTGAACGGGGCTCGAGCTCCTACGAGCAGTACTTC. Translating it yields CAISERGSSSYEQYF.

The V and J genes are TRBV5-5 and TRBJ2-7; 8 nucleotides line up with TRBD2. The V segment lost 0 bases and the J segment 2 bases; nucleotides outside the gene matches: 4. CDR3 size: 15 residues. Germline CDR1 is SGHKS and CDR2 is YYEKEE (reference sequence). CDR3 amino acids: CASSLGGGTTYEQYF. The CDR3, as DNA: TGTGCCAGCAGCTTGGGCGGGGGGACGACCTACGAGCAGTACTTC. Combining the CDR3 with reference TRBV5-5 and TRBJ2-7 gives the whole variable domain DAGVTQSPTHLIKTRGQQVTLRCSPISGHKSVSWYQQVLGQGPQFIFQYYEKEERGRGNFPDRFSARQFPNYSSELNVNALLLGDSALYLCASSLGGGTTYEQYFGPGTRLTVT.

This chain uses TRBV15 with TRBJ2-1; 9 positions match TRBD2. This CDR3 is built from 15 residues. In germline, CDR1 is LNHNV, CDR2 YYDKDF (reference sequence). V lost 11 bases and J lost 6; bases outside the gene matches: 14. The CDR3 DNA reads TGTGCCTCGGCCCACGGCGGGAGGGCCGTCAATGAGCAGTTCTTC. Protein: CASAHGGRAVNEQFF.

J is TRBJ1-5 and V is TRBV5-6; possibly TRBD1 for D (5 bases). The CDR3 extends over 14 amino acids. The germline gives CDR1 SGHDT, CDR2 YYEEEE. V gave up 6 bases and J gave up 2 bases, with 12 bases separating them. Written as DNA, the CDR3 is TGTGCCAGCACCCTGGCGGGGCGCAATCAGCCCCAGCATTTT. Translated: CASTLAGRNQPQHF. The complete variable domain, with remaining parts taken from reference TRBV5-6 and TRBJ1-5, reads DAGVTQSPTHLIKTRGQQVTLRCSPKSGHDTVSWYQQALGQGPQFIFQYYEEEERQRGNFPDRFSGHQFPNYSSELNVNALLLGDSALYLCASTLAGRNQPQHFGDGTRLSIL.

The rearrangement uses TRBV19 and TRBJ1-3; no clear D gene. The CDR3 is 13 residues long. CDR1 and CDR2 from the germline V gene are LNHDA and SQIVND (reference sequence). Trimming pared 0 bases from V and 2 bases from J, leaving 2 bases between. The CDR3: CASSIDPGNTIYF. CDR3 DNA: TGTGCCAGTAGTATAGATCCTGGAAACACCATATATTTT.

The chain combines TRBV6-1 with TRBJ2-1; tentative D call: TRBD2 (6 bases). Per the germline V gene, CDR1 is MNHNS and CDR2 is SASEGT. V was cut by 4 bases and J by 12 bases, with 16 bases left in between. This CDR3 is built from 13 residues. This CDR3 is CASSGGASGLQFF. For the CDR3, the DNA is TGTGCCAGCAGTGGTGGGGCAAGCGGGCTGCAGTTCTTC.

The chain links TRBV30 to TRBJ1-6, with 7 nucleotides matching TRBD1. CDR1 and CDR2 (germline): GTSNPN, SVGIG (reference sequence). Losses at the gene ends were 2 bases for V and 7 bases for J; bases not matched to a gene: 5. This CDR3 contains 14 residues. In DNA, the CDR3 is TGTGCCTGGAGTACAGGGGAAAGCAATTCACCCCTCCACTTT. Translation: CAWSTGESNSPLHF.